The 22 T cell receptor beta chains in this list originate from one sample, sequenced in a study of blood T cell repertoires in COVID-19. Some clones are missing from TCRdb's copy, which holds only in-frame ones; the method was immunoSEQ multiplex PCR. This repertoire shows tens of thousands of clones, around 85% found once; its top ten account for 1.2%. The sample consisted of peripheral blood. The receptor set was obtained from a man between 40 and 49 years old with acute or convalescent COVID-19.

This clone appeared once. This chain links TRBV3-1 (or the pseudogene TRBV3-2) with TRBJ1-2; TRBD1 might be the D (5 bases). In germline, CDR1 is LGHDT, CDR2 YNNKEL (reference sequence). CDR3 length: 14 amino acids. The V end lost 1 base, the J end lost 0 bases, and 6 bases lay between the germline ends. In DNA, the CDR3 is TGTGCCAGCAGCCAAGGACAGACTAACTATGGCTACACCTTC. The encoded protein is CASSQGQTNYGYTF.

The rearrangement links TRBV12-3 or TRBV12-4 to TRBJ1-2, with D perhaps TRBD1 (5 bases). Trimming removed 3 bases from V and 8 bases from J, with 13 bases in between. This CDR3 is built from 13 residues. The CDR3 nucleotides read TGTGCCAGCAGTTTGGGCAGGGAGGGGGGCTACACCTTC. Translating it yields CASSLGREGGYTF.

The genes are TRBV30 and TRBJ1-1; D not resolved. This CDR3 region has 13 residues. CDR1 GTSNPN and CDR2 SVGIG come from the germline V gene (reference sequence). V was pared by 0 bases and J by 8 bases, with 13 bases between. CDR3 sequence reads: CAWSVVVAVEAFF. CDR3 nucleotides: TGTGCCTGGAGTGTTGTCGTAGCCGTGGAAGCTTTCTTT.

The V gene is TRBV5-1, the J gene TRBJ2-1; a weak D match, TRBD2 (6 bases). V gave up 4 bases and J gave up 3 bases, with 11 bases separating them. CDR1 and CDR2 from the germline V gene are SGHRS and YFSETQ. This CDR3 comprises 14 residues. CDR3 DNA sequence: TGCGCCAGCAGCCCCGGGACTTACTACAATGAGCAGTTCTTC. Encoded protein: CASSPGTYYNEQFF. Full variable domain (remainder filled in from reference TRBV5-1 and TRBJ2-1): KAGVTQTPRYLIKTRGQQVTLSCSPISGHRSVSWYQQTPGQGLQFLFEYFSETQRNKGNFPGRFSGRQFSNSRSEMNVSTLELGDSALYLCASSPGTYYNEQFFGPGTRLTVL.

The V call is TRBV11-3, the J call TRBJ1-1; D not certain. The CDR3 covers 14 residues. The V gene's germline CDR1 is SGHNT and CDR2 YENEEA. The ends were cut back, 5 bases at V and 0 bases at J, with 10 bases in the middle. The CDR3 sequence: CASSLIGVNTEAFF. CDR3 bases: TGTGCCAGCAGCCTGATCGGAGTGAACACTGAAGCTTTCTTT.

This sequence joins TRBV27 and TRBJ2-6, with TRBD1 matching 7 bases. The germline V gene has CDR1 MNHEY and CDR2 SMNVEV (reference sequence). The CDR3 runs to 18 residues. V lost 5 bases to trimming and J lost 0 bases; unmatched junction nucleotides: 10. CDR3 sequence (DNA): TGTGCCAGCAGTCCCCGGACAGGCCGTCTCTCTGGGGCCAACGTCCTGACTTTC. It codes for CASSPRTGRLSGANVLTF.

This chain connects TRBV9 to TRBJ2-3, with 11 nucleotides matching TRBD2. Per germline, CDR1 SGDLS and CDR2 YYNGEE. This CDR3 comprises 16 residues. The V segment lost 4 bases and the J segment 4 bases; nucleotides outside the gene matches: 8. CDR3 protein: CASSPHSGGASDTQYF. As DNA, the CDR3 is TGTGCCAGCAGCCCTCATAGCGGGGGGGCCTCAGATACGCAGTATTTT.

This rearrangement joins TRBV9 to TRBJ2-2; no clear D. Trimming shortened V by 1 base and J by 7 bases, and 8 bases separated the two germline ends. Germline CDR1 is SGDLS and CDR2 is YYNGEE. CDR3 size: 13 residues. CDR3 nucleotides: TGTGCCAGCAGCGTAACCCCCGGCGGGGAGCTGTTTTTT. It translates to CASSVTPGGELFF.

The rearrangement links TRBV27 to TRBJ2-5; a weak D match, TRBD1 (7 bases). Germline-derived CDR1 and CDR2 are MNHEY and SMNVEV (reference sequence). The CDR3 is 13 residues long. Trimming left V 2 bases short and J 7 bases short, with 11 bases between. CDR3 sequence reads: CASSLGQGGTQYF. CDR3 DNA sequence: TGTGCCAGCAGTTTAGGGCAGGGGGGGACCCAGTACTTC.

The chain combines TRBV2 with TRBJ1-1; the match to TRBD1 covers 7 bases. The junction had 5 bases not matched to a gene; V was cut back by 6 bases and J by 7 bases. Germline lookup yields CDR1 SNHLY and CDR2 FYNNEI. This CDR3 comprises 12 residues. In DNA form, the CDR3 reads TGTGCCAGCAGGATTAGACAGGGTGAAGCTTTCTTT. Its translation: CASRIRQGEAFF.

The genes are TRBV5-1 and TRBJ2-1; D is unresolved. The CDR3 has 16 residues. Between the trimmed V and J ends, which lost 4 bases and 0 bases, there was a span of 14 bases. Germline loops: CDR1 SGHRS, CDR2 YFSETQ. The CDR3 sequence is CASSRSGRSSYNEQFF. The CDR3 nucleotides are TGCGCCAGCAGCCGCTCGGGTAGGAGCTCCTACAATGAGCAGTTCTTC.

The rearrangement uses TRBV6-1 and TRBJ2-3; D is possibly TRBD2 (5 bases). Trimming stripped 7 bases from V and 10 bases from J, with 15 bases between. The germline gives CDR1 MNHNS, CDR2 SASEGT. This CDR3 is 12 amino acids long. The CDR3 DNA reads as TGTGCCAGCACAGGTGGCCCGCGGGCGCAGTATTTT. It is translated as CASTGGPRAQYF.

The chain uses TRBV29-1 and TRBJ1-2; D unclear. CDR3 size: 11 residues. V was pared by 5 bases and J by 8 bases, with 12 bases between. CDR1 SQVTM and CDR2 ANQGSEA come from the germline V gene. The CDR3 loop reads CSVREGAGYTF. CDR3 in DNA: TGCAGCGTTAGAGAGGGCGCAGGCTACACCTTC.

The chain joins TRBV29-1 to TRBJ1-2, with TRBD1 as a possible D gene (6 bases). Trimming removed 6 bases from V and 5 bases from J, with 19 bases in between. From germline, CDR1 is SQVTM and CDR2 ANQGSEA. This CDR3 has 14 residues. Written as DNA, the CDR3 is TGCAGCGTCCAATCAGGGAGGGGGGAGTATGGCTACACCTTC. Translated: CSVQSGRGEYGYTF.

The gene calls are TRBV7-2 and TRBJ1-3; D might be TRBD1 (6 bases). Trimming left V 0 bases short and J 0 bases short, with 12 bases between. The CDR3 consists of 17 residues. Germline V CDR1 and CDR2: SGHTA, FQGNSA. This chain's CDR3 is CASSLALRDNSGNTIYF. The DNA for the CDR3 is TGTGCCAGCAGCTTAGCACTACGGGACAACTCTGGAAACACCATATATTTT.

The CDR3 nucleotides read TGCGCCAGCAGCTTGGCCCTAGCGGAGAGTCAAGAGACCCAGTACTTC. This encodes CASSLALAESQETQYF. The chain recombines TRBV5-1 with TRBJ2-5; TRBD2 matches 7 bases. Germline V gene sequence: CDR1 SGHRS, CDR2 YFSETQ. The ends lost 0 bases at V and 2 bases at J; junction bases unmatched: 7. The CDR3 spans 16 residues. Complete variable domain (other parts from reference TRBV5-1 and TRBJ2-5): KAGVTQTPRYLIKTRGQQVTLSCSPISGHRSVSWYQQTPGQGLQFLFEYFSETQRNKGNFPGRFSGRQFSNSRSEMNVSTLELGDSALYLCASSLALAESQETQYFGPGTRLLVL.

This chain joins TRBV3-1 (or the pseudogene TRBV3-2) and TRBJ1-6, with TRBD1 identical over 8 bases. CDR1 is LGHDT and CDR2 is YNNKEL in the germline V gene (reference sequence). The CDR3 spans 16 residues. Germline trimming cut 4 bases from V and 5 bases from J; bases unmatched to any gene: 7. CDR3 in amino acids: CASSPPGQADNSPLHF. The DNA for the CDR3 is TGTGCCAGCAGCCCACCGGGACAGGCTGATAATTCACCCCTCCACTTT.

The chain is built from TRBV5-1 and TRBJ2-4; tentatively, D is TRBD2 (6 bases). The CDR3 is made up of 13 amino acids. Germline CDR1 and CDR2: SGHRS and YFSETQ. V was shortened by 0 bases and J by 8 bases, with 9 bases between the two germline ends. The CDR3 DNA sequence: TGCGCCAGCAGCTTGGACAGGAGGGACATTCAGTACTTC. Protein sequence: CASSLDRRDIQYF.

The chain links TRBV7-8 to TRBJ1-2; maybe TRBD1 (6 bases). Germline-derived CDR1 and CDR2 are SGHVS and FQNEAQ. This CDR3 contains 14 residues. Trimming removed 0 bases at V and 7 bases at J, with 12 bases between. In nucleotides, the CDR3 is TGTGCCAGCAGCTTAGCGGCAGGGGTGGGTGGCTACACCTTC. This gives the protein CASSLAAGVGGYTF.

This chain connects TRBV29-1 to TRBJ1-5, with 7 bases fitting TRBD1. CDR1 and CDR2 from the germline V gene are SQVTM and ANQGSEA. The CDR3 runs to 15 residues. V lost 7 bases and J lost 0; bases outside the gene matches: 9. Written as DNA, the CDR3 is TGCAGCGACGCGAAGGGGGCCAGTAGCAATCAGCCCCAGCATTTT. Translating it yields CSDAKGASSNQPQHF. The variable domain in full, with the rest retrieved from reference TRBV29-1 and TRBJ1-5, is SAVISQKPSRDICQRGTSLTIQCQVDSQVTMMFWYRQQPGQSLTLIATANQGSEATYESGFVIDKFPISRPNLTFSTLTVSNMSPEDSSIYLCSDAKGASSNQPQHFGDGTRLSIL.

This chain connects TRBV5-4 to TRBJ2-2; TRBD2 matches 13 bases. This CDR3 region has 15 residues. Trimming took 4 bases from V and 10 from J; bases not matched to a gene: 7. CDR1 and CDR2 (germline): SGHNT, YYREEE (reference sequence). The CDR3 DNA sequence: TGTGCCAGCAGCATCCGGACTAGCGGGGGAGAGGAGCTGTTTTTT. It encodes CASSIRTSGGEELFF.

Comment on this clone: The junction and the germline gene differ at one end; a read error may be behind it. The rearrangement uses TRBV5-1 and TRBJ1-1; D is unresolved. The CDR3 contains 16 residues. Germline V gene sequence: CDR1 SGHRS, CDR2 YFSETQ. The CDR3, as DNA: TGCGCCAGCAGTTTGGCGGCCTCAGCTAGGAACACTGAAGCTTTCTTT. Residues: CASSLAASARNTEAFF.